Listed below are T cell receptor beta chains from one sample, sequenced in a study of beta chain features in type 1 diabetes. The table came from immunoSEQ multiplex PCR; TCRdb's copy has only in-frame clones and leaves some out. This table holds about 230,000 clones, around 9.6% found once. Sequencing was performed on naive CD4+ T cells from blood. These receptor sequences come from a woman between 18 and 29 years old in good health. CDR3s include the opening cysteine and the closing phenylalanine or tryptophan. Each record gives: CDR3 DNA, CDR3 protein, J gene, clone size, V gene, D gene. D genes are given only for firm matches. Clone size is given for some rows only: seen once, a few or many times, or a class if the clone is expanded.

DNA: TGTGCCAGCAGCAGCCCCGGGACTCGGTTAGATGCGCAGTATTTT; CDR3: CASSSPGTRLDAQYF; J: TRBJ2-3; size: .; V: TRBV11-2; D: .
DNA: TGTGCCAGCAGCGCAAGGGACTACACAGATACGCAGTATTTT; CDR3: CASSARDYTDTQYF; J: TRBJ2-3; size: .; V: TRBV7-9; D: TRBD2
DNA: TGTGCCAGCTCGGAGGCGGGGAACACTGAAGCTTTCTTT; CDR3: CASSEAGNTEAFF; J: TRBJ1-1; size: few; V: TRBV18; D: .
DNA: TGTGCCAGCAGTGAAGAGCCAGGGTCCCCTGAAGCTTTCTTT; CDR3: CASSEEPGSPEAFF; J: TRBJ1-1; size: few; V: TRBV25-1; D: .
DNA: TGTGCCAGCAGCGCCGGGACTAGCGGGAGGGATCGCTCCTACAATGAGCAGTTCTTC; CDR3: CASSAGTSGRDRSYNEQFF; J: TRBJ2-1; size: few; V: TRBV9; D: TRBD2
DNA: TGTGCCAGCAGCCAGGGGGACAGCCGATTAGCTGAAGCTTTCTTT; CDR3: CASSQGDSRLAEAFF; J: TRBJ1-1; size: .; V: TRBV7-3; D: TRBD1
DNA: TGCGCCAGCAGCCCACGCGACTACCCCCAAGAGACCCAGTACTTC; CDR3: CASSPRDYPQETQYF; J: TRBJ2-5; size: few; V: TRBV4-1; D: .
DNA: TGTGCCAGCAGCCGTTATTCGGACACCTCCTACGAGCAGTACTTC; CDR3: CASSRYSDTSYEQYF; J: TRBJ2-7; size: few; V: TRBV7-2; D: .
DNA: TGTGCCATCAGGCTCGGGACTAGCAATGAGCAGTTCTTC; CDR3: CAIRLGTSNEQFF; J: TRBJ2-1; size: .; V: TRBV10-3; D: TRBD2
DNA: TGTGCCAGCAGCCTACTAGCGGGAGAAGGCTATGAGCAGTTCTTC; CDR3: CASSLLAGEGYEQFF; J: TRBJ2-1; size: once; V: TRBV6-4; D: TRBD2
DNA: TGTGCCAGCAGAGGGACAGGGGGGCTTTACGAGCAGTACTTC; CDR3: CASRGTGGLYEQYF; J: TRBJ2-7; size: few; V: TRBV6-1; D: TRBD1
DNA: TGCAGCGTGGCAGGGCAGGGGGCTAACTATGGCTACACCTTC; CDR3: CSVAGQGANYGYTF; J: TRBJ1-2; size: few; V: TRBV29-1; D: TRBD1
DNA: TGTGCCAGCAGCTTGTCCGGGACTCAAGGCTCCTACGAGCAGTACTTC; CDR3: CASSLSGTQGSYEQYF; J: TRBJ2-7; size: few; V: TRBV5-5; D: .
DNA: TGCGCCAGCAGCTCCGGGACTAGCGGGAGAGGTGAGCAGTTCTTC; CDR3: CASSSGTSGRGEQFF; J: TRBJ2-1; size: .; V: TRBV5-1; D: TRBD2
DNA: TGTGCCACCAGCAGATACAGGGCGAGGAATGAAAAACTGTTTTTT; CDR3: CATSRYRARNEKLFF; J: TRBJ1-4; size: few; V: TRBV15; D: .
DNA: TGTGCCAGCAGTACGGGGGGGCAGAACTACGAGCAGTACTTC; CDR3: CASSTGGQNYEQYF; J: TRBJ2-7; size: .; V: TRBV2; D: TRBD2
DNA: TGTGCCAGTAGTAGCGCGTCCAGGACACCCTATGGCTACACCTTC; CDR3: CASSSASRTPYGYTF; J: TRBJ1-2; size: few; V: TRBV19; D: .
DNA: TGCGCCAGCAGCTTGGTTAGTAGCGGGAGGATTCTGTACGAGCAGTACTTC; CDR3: CASSLVSSGRILYEQYF; J: TRBJ2-7; size: .; V: TRBV5-1; D: TRBD2
DNA: TGCGCCAGCAGCCAAAGAGGGACTGGGGCCAACGTCCTGACTTTC; CDR3: CASSQRGTGANVLTF; J: TRBJ2-6; size: few; V: TRBV4-1; D: .
DNA: TGTGCCAGCAGCGAGACAGGGACCAATCAGCCCCAGCATTTT; CDR3: CASSETGTNQPQHF; J: TRBJ1-5; size: .; V: TRBV25-1; D: TRBD1
DNA: TGTGCCAGCTCACGACTCCCGAGCACAGATACGCAGTATTTT; CDR3: CASSRLPSTDTQYF; J: TRBJ2-3; size: .; V: TRBV18; D: .
DNA: TGTGCCAGCAGGAAAAGTTCCGGGAGATCCGGGACTGAAGCTTTCTTT; CDR3: CASRKSSGRSGTEAFF; J: TRBJ1-1; size: few; V: TRBV25-1; D: .
DNA: TGTGCCAGCAGCTTAGCGCGCTCAGGAAACACCATATATTTT; CDR3: CASSLARSGNTIYF; J: TRBJ1-3; size: .; V: TRBV7-8; D: .
DNA: TGTGCCAGCAGCTCGACAGGGCTTAATCGAGGGACCCAGTACTTC; CDR3: CASSSTGLNRGTQYF; J: TRBJ2-5; size: .; V: TRBV7-9; D: TRBD1
DNA: TGTGCCAGCAGCTTAGGAGTCAGCGGGGATATTTACGAGCAGTACTTC; CDR3: CASSLGVSGDIYEQYF; J: TRBJ2-7; size: few; V: TRBV7-2; D: TRBD2
DNA: TGTGCCAGCAGCTTAGACACCGGGGGGTACGAGCAGTACTTC; CDR3: CASSLDTGGYEQYF; J: TRBJ2-7; size: few; V: TRBV11-2; D: TRBD2
DNA: TGTGCCAGTGCGAGCGGGGGAGGATACGAGCAGTACTTC; CDR3: CASASGGGYEQYF; J: TRBJ2-7; size: few; V: TRBV28; D: TRBD2
DNA: TGTGCCAGCAGCTCCTTGGACAGGACCTACGAGCAGTACTTC; CDR3: CASSSLDRTYEQYF; J: TRBJ2-7; size: few; V: TRBV13; D: TRBD1
DNA: TGCGCCAGCAGCCTCGTTCCGGAGAGTGGCTACACCTTC; CDR3: CASSLVPESGYTF; J: TRBJ1-2; size: few; V: TRBV4-1; D: .
DNA: TGCGCCAGCAGCACGGGACTAGCGGGAACGTATGAGCAGTTCTTC; CDR3: CASSTGLAGTYEQFF; J: TRBJ2-1; size: few; V: TRBV5-1; D: TRBD2
DNA: TGTGCCAGCAGCTTGGGAAGGACAGGCGATGAAAAACTGTTTTTT; CDR3: CASSLGRTGDEKLFF; J: TRBJ1-4; size: few; V: TRBV5-4; D: TRBD1
DNA: TGTGCCAGCAGTGAACCGACTGGGGGGACAGGAGGTGAAAAACTGTTTTTT; CDR3: CASSEPTGGTGGEKLFF; J: TRBJ1-4; size: .; V: TRBV6-1; D: TRBD1
DNA: TGTGCCAGCAGCGGAACAGGGCGCCAAGAGACCCAGTACTTC; CDR3: CASSGTGRQETQYF; J: TRBJ2-5; size: many; V: TRBV14; D: .
DNA: TGTGCCAGCAGACTCGATGACTCTGGAAACACCATATATTTT; CDR3: CASRLDDSGNTIYF; J: TRBJ1-3; size: .; V: TRBV9; D: .
DNA: TGTGCCAGCAGCCCATCGTGGACAGGGGCGCGGGCTAATGAAAAACTGTTTTTT; CDR3: CASSPSWTGARANEKLFF; J: TRBJ1-4; size: .; V: TRBV11-2; D: TRBD1
DNA: TGTGCCAGCAGCCGATCGGGAGCCTACGAGCAGTACTTC; CDR3: CASSRSGAYEQYF; J: TRBJ2-7; size: .; V: TRBV7-8; D: .